The 23 T cell receptor beta chains in this list originate from one sample, sequenced in a study of T cell responses to AZD1222 COVID-19 vaccine. Generated by immunoSEQ multiplex PCR, the TCRdb table keeps only in-frame clones and is missing some. The data show some 86,000 clones, roughly 90% seen once. Sequences were derived from peripheral blood, sampled 28 days after the second AZD1222 dose. Receptor source: an adult who received the AZD1222 COVID-19 vaccine.

J is TRBJ1-5 and V is TRBV19, with D hard to call. With 7 bases removed from V and 9 bases from J, the gap between germline ends came to 19 bases. Germline-derived CDR1 and CDR2 are LNHDA and SQIVND (reference sequence). CDR3 length equals 14 residues. In DNA form, the CDR3 reads TGTGCCAGTACCCCTAGCCGAGGGCAAGGGCCCCAGCATTTT. Translated: CASTPSRGQGPQHF.

This clone was counted between two and nine times. The chain links TRBV6-1 to TRBJ2-6; D is perhaps TRBD1 or TRBD2 (5 bases each). Germline V gene sequence: CDR1 MNHNS, CDR2 SASEGT. V was clipped by 3 bases and J by 2 bases, with 5 bases between them. The CDR3 spans 14 residues. The CDR3 nucleotides are TGTGCCAGCAGTGAGGGGGCTGGGGCCAACGTCCTGACTTTC. It encodes CASSEGAGANVLTF.

V is TRBV5-1 and J is TRBJ1-1; 8 positions match TRBD1. J gave up 11 bases and V 3 bases, and 6 bases lay outside the gene matches. The CDR3 loop spans 12 amino acids. Germline V gene lookup returns CDR1 SGHRS and CDR2 YFSETQ. This CDR3 is CASSSDRGDAFF. The CDR3 DNA reads as TGCGCCAGCAGCTCTGACAGGGGAGATGCTTTCTTT. The variable domain in full, with the rest retrieved from reference TRBV5-1 and TRBJ1-1, is KAGVTQTPRYLIKTRGQQVTLSCSPISGHRSVSWYQQTPGQGLQFLFEYFSETQRNKGNFPGRFSGRQFSNSRSEMNVSTLELGDSALYLCASSSDRGDAFFGQGTRLTVV.

This sequence joins TRBV19 and TRBJ1-1, with 7 bases lining up with TRBD1. The CDR3 extends over 14 amino acids. The V gene end was trimmed by 7 bases and the J gene end by 0 bases; junction bases not matched to a gene: 5. CDR1 LNHDA and CDR2 SQIVND come from the germline V gene (reference sequence). CDR3 sequence (DNA): TGTGCCAGTAAACAGGGGATAGTGAACACTGAAGCTTTCTTT. Translating gives CASKQGIVNTEAFF.

The V gene is TRBV13, the J gene TRBJ1-1; 8 nucleotides align to TRBD1. CDR3 length equals 15 residues. Germline CDR1 PRHDT, CDR2 FYEKMQ (reference sequence). The V and J ends lost 5 bases and 3 bases, in that order; junction bases with no gene match: 8. CDR3 protein: CASSRQQGVDTEAFF. In nucleotides, the CDR3 is TGTGCCAGCAGCCGCCAACAGGGGGTAGACACTGAAGCTTTCTTT. Combining the CDR3 with reference TRBV13 and TRBJ1-1 gives the whole variable domain AAGVIQSPRHLIKEKRETATLKCYPIPRHDTVYWYQQGPGQDPQFLISFYEKMQSDKGSIPDRFSAQQFSDYHSELNMSSLELGDSALYFCASSRQQGVDTEAFFGQGTRLTVV.

The J gene is TRBJ2-1, the V gene TRBV6-5; tentative D call: TRBD2 (5 bases). This CDR3 spans 13 amino acids. With 0 bases removed from V and 6 bases from J, the gap between germline ends came to 6 bases. The germline V gene encodes CDR1 MNHEY and CDR2 SVGAGI. The CDR3 DNA is TGTGCCAGCAGTTACTCGAGGGTCAATGAGCAGTTCTTC. This sequence encodes CASSYSRVNEQFF.

The rearrangement uses TRBV27 and TRBJ1-3; D gene unclear. The CDR3 runs 11 residues. Trimming shortened V by 3 bases and J by 3 bases, and 0 bases separated the two germline ends. From germline, CDR1 is MNHEY and CDR2 SMNVEV (reference sequence). CDR3 in amino acids: CASSFGNTIYF. CDR3 sequence (DNA): TGTGCCAGCAGTTTTGGAAACACCATATATTTT.

This chain links TRBV7-6 with TRBJ2-7; either TRBD1 or TRBD2 may fit D (9 bases each). The V end lost 5 bases, the J end lost 3 bases, and 23 bases lay between the germline ends. Germline V gene sequence: CDR1 SGHVS, CDR2 FNYEAQ. The CDR3 runs to 17 residues. CDR3 residues: CASSRGTGSSGVYEQYF. CDR3 DNA sequence: TGTGCCAGCAGCCGCGGGACAGGGTCTAGCGGGGTCTACGAGCAGTACTTC.

The chain has TRBV14 and TRBJ2-3, with 7 bases aligning to TRBD2. The J segment lost 1 base and the V segment lost 3 bases, leaving 4 bases of the junction unmatched. This CDR3 is 15 amino acids long. The germline V gene has CDR1 SGHDN and CDR2 FVKESK. Here the CDR3 DNA reads TGTGCCAGCAGCCACGGGAGGACCGGCACAGATACGCAGTATTTT. This encodes CASSHGRTGTDTQYF. The whole variable domain, remainder taken from reference TRBV14 and TRBJ2-3, is EAGVTQFPSHSVIEKGQTVTLRCDPISGHDNLYWYRRVMGKEIKFLLHFVKESKQDESGMPNNRFLAERTGGTYSTLKVQPAELEDSGVYFCASSHGRTGTDTQYFGPGTRLTVL.

V gene TRBV27 combines with J gene TRBJ2-3; 11 nucleotides align to TRBD2. Germline CDR1 MNHEY, CDR2 SMNVEV (reference sequence). Germline trimming cut 6 bases from V and 3 bases from J; bases unmatched to any gene: 8. CDR3 length equals 16 residues. Written as DNA, the CDR3 is TGTGCCAGCAGGACACTAGCGGGAGTGGGTACAGATACGCAGTATTTT. This sequence encodes CASRTLAGVGTDTQYF.

The rearrangement joins TRBV4-2 to TRBJ2-3, with D perhaps given as TRBD1 or TRBD2 (5 bases each). V was pared by 5 bases and J by 1 base, with 10 bases between. Looked up from germline, CDR1 is LGHNA and CDR2 is YNFKEQ. CDR3 length: 14 residues. The CDR3: CASSDRGRTDTQYF. DNA for the CDR3: TGTGCCAGCAGCGACCGGGGCCGCACAGATACGCAGTATTTT.

The V call is TRBV2, the J call TRBJ1-2; unclear D gene. V was clipped by 6 bases and J by 1 base, with 15 bases between them. Per the germline V gene, CDR1 is SNHLY and CDR2 is FYNNEI. The CDR3 covers 15 residues. CDR3 protein: CASRENGHYNYGYTF. Here the CDR3 DNA reads TGTGCCAGCAGGGAGAACGGGCATTATAACTATGGCTACACCTTC.

The CDR3 region is CASSPGRGTPTYEQYF. The CDR3 DNA is TGTGCCAGCTCACCCGGCCGGGGAACACCCACCTACGAGCAGTACTTC. The rearrangement links TRBV18 to TRBJ2-7; a possible D gene is TRBD2 (5 bases). Looked up from germline, CDR1 is KGHSH and CDR2 is LQKENI. The V gene lost 3 bases and the J gene lost 2 bases, with 17 bases spanning the gap. This CDR3 is built from 16 residues.

The chain carries TRBV7-2 and TRBJ1-5, with a weak D call TRBD1 (5 bases). The CDR3 sequence is 15 residues long. Trimming took off 1 base at V and 6 bases at J, with 13 bases between the two ends. In germline, CDR1 is SGHTA, CDR2 FQGNSA. The CDR3 protein is CASSLESGWGQPQHF. As DNA, the CDR3 is TGTGCCAGCAGCTTAGAATCAGGGTGGGGTCAGCCCCAGCATTTT. The complete variable domain, with remaining parts taken from reference TRBV7-2 and TRBJ1-5, reads GAGVSQSPSNKVTEKGKDVELRCDPISGHTALYWYRQSLGQGLEFLIYFQGNSAPDKSGLPSDRFSAERTGGSVSTLTIQRTQQEDSAVYLCASSLESGWGQPQHFGDGTRLSIL.

This clone was seen just once. This chain joins TRBV24-1 and TRBJ1-2; D may be TRBD1 (5 bases). The V gene lost 4 bases and the J gene lost 6 bases, with 14 bases spanning the gap. This CDR3 has 14 residues. The V gene's germline CDR1 is KGHDR and CDR2 SFDVKD. The CDR3 DNA sequence: TGTGCCACCAGTGAGGCAGGGCTCCTCGATGGCTACACCTTC. This translates into CATSEAGLLDGYTF.

The chain combines TRBV7-9 with TRBJ1-3; TRBD1 matches at 8 bases. The CDR3 contains 15 residues. J gave up 2 bases and V 4 bases, and 4 bases lay outside the gene matches. Per germline, CDR1 SEHNR and CDR2 FQNEAQ (reference sequence). CDR3 bases: TGTGCCAGCAGCTCGGACAGGGACGCTGGAAACACCATATATTTT. This translates into CASSSDRDAGNTIYF.

This chain connects TRBV20-1 to TRBJ2-7; no firm D call. In germline, CDR1 is DFQATT, CDR2 SNEGSKA (reference sequence). The ends were cut back, 3 bases at V and 2 bases at J, with 14 bases in the middle. The CDR3 covers 14 residues. CDR3 in DNA: TGCAGTGCTAGTATCGTTGTCGCCGCCTACGAGCAGTACTTC. As protein: CSASIVVAAYEQYF.

The CDR3 loop reads CASSSPRGPGRVGTQYF. The DNA for the CDR3 is TGTGCCAGCAGTTCCCCCCGTGGTCCAGGCCGCGTGGGTACGCAGTATTTT. The rearrangement joins TRBV28 to TRBJ2-3; the D is unclear. Trimming pared 4 bases from V and 8 bases from J, leaving 25 bases between. There are 17 residues in the CDR3. Germline CDR1 MDHEN, CDR2 SYDVKM.

With regard to this clone: The conserved phenylalanine or tryptophan is not found at the CDR3 terminus, so this likely reflects a read error. The DNA is left out, because the CDR3 cannot be placed on it with certainty; the CDR3 is given as TCRdb lists it. This sequence joins TRBV4-1 and TRBJ2-3; the D call in the table, TRBD2, was not verified against the DNA. Germline V lookup: CDR1 MGHRA, CDR2 YSYEKL. The CDR3 extends over 12 residues, inclusive of both ends. The CDR3: CASSQDELAGGL.

The chain employs TRBV19 and TRBJ1-5; possible D gene TRBD1, 5 bases. The CDR3 contains 15 residues. Per the germline V gene, CDR1 is LNHDA and CDR2 is SQIVND (reference sequence). V lost 4 bases, J lost 2 bases, and 12 bases lay in between. DNA for the CDR3: TGTGCCAGTAGTAAGGGCCCACAGGGCAATCAGCCCCAGCATTTT. It is translated as CASSKGPQGNQPQHF.

This chain joins TRBV9 and TRBJ2-3; 14 positions match TRBD2. Losses at the gene ends were 2 bases for V and 0 bases for J; bases not matched to a gene: 8. From germline, CDR1 is SGDLS and CDR2 YYNGEE. The CDR3 extends over 19 amino acids. The CDR3 DNA is TGTGCCAGCAGCGTCCGCGGGACTAGCGGGAGCCCTAGCACAGATACGCAGTATTTT. This sequence encodes CASSVRGTSGSPSTDTQYF.

The V and J genes are TRBV5-1 and TRBJ1-3; a possible D gene is TRBD1 (5 bases). Trimming shortened V by 3 bases and J by 4 bases, and 11 bases separated the two germline ends. Per germline, CDR1 SGHRS and CDR2 YFSETQ. This CDR3 contains 14 residues. The CDR3 spells CASSSQGAGNTIYF. CDR3 nucleotides: TGCGCCAGCAGCTCCCAGGGAGCCGGAAACACCATATATTTT.

This clone appeared once. The chain joins TRBV19 to TRBJ1-2, with a weak D call TRBD1 (5 bases). The V gene lost 2 bases and the J gene lost 7 bases, with 14 bases spanning the gap. The CDR3 sequence is 14 residues long. The germline CDR1 and CDR2 sequences are LNHDA and SQIVND (reference sequence). The DNA of the CDR3 is TGTGCCAGTAGTATATGGGGACCCGGGGCTGGCTACACCTTC. It specifies CASSIWGPGAGYTF.